The present T cell receptor beta chain was sequenced within a study of T cell repertoires in cytomegalovirus infection. Study-wide background: CMV infection plus the matching HLA type was flagged by public TCR beta signatures. Study-wide findings and caveats: CMV-specific TCR beta clonotypes restricted by HLA-C were the ones dominating the ex vivo response. People with CMV and the relevant HLA were identified by cumulative public TCR beta family frequency.

There are a few counts of this clonotype. The antigen is not known. Via MiXCR, TCRdb re-called the reads, giving one row per CDR3 protein. There are a few hundred thousand distinct CDR3 sequences in the sample; 18% occur only once, and 8.7% lies in the top ten. The CDR3 contains 14 residues. V lost 6 bases and J lost 1, with 12 bases in between. The V gene's germline CDR1 is MNHEY and CDR2 SVGEGT. The chain is built from TRBV6-2 or TRBV6-3 and TRBJ1-1; D is possibly TRBD1 (5 bases). Source material: PBMCs. The sequence derives from a human donor in good health (CMV status not recorded). Some clones in this sample may be carry-over from other donors' samples. In nucleotides, the CDR3 is TGTGCCAGCAGCTTCAGGACAACGAACACTGAAGCTTTCTTT. The encoded protein is CASSFRTTNTEAFF.